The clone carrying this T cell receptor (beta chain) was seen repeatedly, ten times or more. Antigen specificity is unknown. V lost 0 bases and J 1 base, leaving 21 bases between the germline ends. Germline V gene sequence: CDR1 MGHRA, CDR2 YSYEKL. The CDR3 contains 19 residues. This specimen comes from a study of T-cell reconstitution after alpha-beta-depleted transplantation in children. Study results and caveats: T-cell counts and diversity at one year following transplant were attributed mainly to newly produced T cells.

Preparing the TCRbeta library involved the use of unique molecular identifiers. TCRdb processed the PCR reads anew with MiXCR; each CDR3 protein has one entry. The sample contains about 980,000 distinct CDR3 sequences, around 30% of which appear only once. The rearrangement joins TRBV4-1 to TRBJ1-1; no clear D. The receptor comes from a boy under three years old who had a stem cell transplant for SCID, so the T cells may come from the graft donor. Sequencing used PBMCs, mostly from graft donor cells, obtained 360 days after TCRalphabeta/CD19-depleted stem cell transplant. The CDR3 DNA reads TGCGCCAGCAGCCAAGATTATCGCGGGGAGTTGGGGAGGAACACTGAAGCTTTCTTT. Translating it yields CASSQDYRGELGRNTEAFF.